Presented here are 23 T cell receptor beta chains from one specimen sequenced in a study of OX40 agonist ivuxolimab in advanced cancers. Assay: immunoSEQ multiplex PCR; the TCRdb copy retains only in-frame clones and omits some. The data show around 69,000 clones, 80% to 90% seen once. The specimen was CD4+ or CD8+ T cells sorted from blood, collected in a trial of the OX40 agonist ivuxolimab. The receptors were gathered from an adult with an advanced solid tumor such as melanoma, head and neck, liver or kidney cancer.

The chain uses TRBV7-6 and TRBJ2-3, with D unresolved. This CDR3 spans 14 amino acids. V shed 5 bases and J shed 2 bases, with 11 bases lying between them. Germline assignment: CDR1 SGHVS and CDR2 FNYEAQ. DNA of the CDR3: TGTGCCAGCAGCCTTGCCGGAGTCACAGATACGCAGTATTTT. This sequence encodes CASSLAGVTDTQYF.

The chain has TRBV5-8 and TRBJ2-2; D remains ambiguous. The V end was cut by 1 base, the J end by 1 base, with 11 bases between. This CDR3 has 16 amino acids. CDR1 SGHTS and CDR2 YDEGEE come from the germline V gene. For the CDR3, the DNA is TGTGCCAGCAGCTTGAGCCGGCGCCTGAACACCGGGGAGCTGTTTTTT. Protein: CASSLSRRLNTGELFF.

The J gene is TRBJ2-6, the V gene TRBV28; tentatively, D is TRBD2 (5 bases). This CDR3 spans 17 amino acids. Germline V gene sequence: CDR1 MDHEN, CDR2 SYDVKM. V lost 5 bases and J 0 bases, leaving 14 bases between the germline ends. The CDR3, as DNA: TGTGCCAGCAGTCCCCCTGGACTCCTCTCTGGGGCCAACGTCCTGACTTTC. Amino acids: CASSPPGLLSGANVLTF.

This chain links TRBV19 with TRBJ2-2; the D gene is possibly TRBD1 (5 bases). CDR3 size: 12 residues. V was shortened by 4 bases and J by 14 bases, with 14 bases between the two germline ends. Germline CDR1 is LNHDA and CDR2 is SQIVND (reference sequence). CDR3 DNA: TGTGCCAGTAGTACTTGGGGCAGGGCCCTGTTTTTT. It encodes CASSTWGRALFF.

This chain links TRBV6-1 with TRBJ2-7; TRBD2 is a possible D gene (6 bases). Germline V gives CDR1 MNHNS, CDR2 SASEGT. The CDR3 covers 16 residues. Trimming left V 1 base short and J 3 bases short, with 16 bases between. The CDR3 region is CASSEGLAVPRYEQYF. CDR3 DNA sequence: TGTGCCAGCAGTGAAGGGTTAGCGGTTCCGCGCTACGAGCAGTACTTC.

The chain recombines TRBV10-3 with TRBJ2-1; 10 bases are shared with TRBD1. V gave up 0 bases and J gave up 7 bases; unmatched junction bases: 3. Per germline, CDR1 ENHRY and CDR2 SYGVKD. The CDR3 length is 15 residues. The CDR3 loop reads CAISESGTGDNEQFF. As DNA, the CDR3 is TGTGCCATCAGTGAGTCGGGGACAGGGGATAATGAGCAGTTCTTC.

This rearrangement joins TRBV2 to TRBJ1-5, with 8 bases that match TRBD1. Germline CDR1 reads SNHLY; CDR2 reads FYNNEI. The V gene end was trimmed by 5 bases and the J gene end by 2 bases; junction bases not matched to a gene: 5. The CDR3 has 15 amino acids. The CDR3 is CASSRQGMGNQPQHF. In DNA form, the CDR3 reads TGTGCCAGCAGTCGACAGGGGATGGGCAATCAGCCCCAGCATTTT. Combining the CDR3 with reference TRBV2 and TRBJ1-5 gives the whole variable domain EPEVTQTPSHQVTQMGQEVILRCVPISNHLYFYWYRQILGQKVEFLVSFYNNEISEKSEIFDDQFSVERPDGSNFTLKIRSTKLEDSAMYFCASSRQGMGNQPQHFGDGTRLSIL.

A note on this clone: One end of the junction fails to match germline, which may point to a read error. The genes are TRBV5-1 and TRBJ2-1, with 9 bases matching TRBD1. This CDR3 is 17 amino acids long. The V gene's germline CDR1 is SGHRS and CDR2 YFSETQ. CDR3: CASSQRPPGQGYTEQFF. CDR3 DNA: TGCGCCAGCAGCCAACGACCGCCGGGACAGGGTTACACTGAGCAGTTCTTC. The variable domain in full, completed from reference TRBV5-1 and TRBJ2-1, reads KAGVTQTPRYLIKTRGQQVTLSCSPISGHRSVSWYQQTPGQGLQFLFEYFSETQRNKGNFPGRFSGRQFSNSRSEMNVSTLELGDSALYLCASSQRPPGQGYTEQFFGPGTRLTVL.

The chain has TRBV5-6 and TRBJ2-5; no definite D call. The V end was cut by 0 bases, the J end by 2 bases, with 2 bases between. The V gene's germline CDR1 is SGHDT and CDR2 YYEEEE. CDR3 length: 12 amino acids. DNA of the CDR3: TGTGCCAGCAGCTTGGGACAAGAGACCCAGTACTTC. This translates into CASSLGQETQYF.

The CDR3 here is CASSFPGVLDTQYF. The CDR3 nucleotides are TGTGCCAGCAGCTTCCCCGGGGTCCTAGATACGCAGTATTTT. This rearrangement joins TRBV13 to TRBJ2-3, with D possibly being TRBD2 (5 bases). In germline, CDR1 is PRHDT, CDR2 FYEKMQ (reference sequence). The CDR3 has 14 amino acids. V was trimmed by 3 bases and J by 5 bases, leaving 12 bases between them.

The genes are TRBV19 and TRBJ2-1, with 7 bases matching TRBD1. The CDR3 covers 12 residues. Germline V lookup: CDR1 LNHDA, CDR2 SQIVND (reference sequence). Trimming cost V 7 bases and J 16 bases; bases outside gene matches: 13. CDR3 sequence: CASNINRGEYFF. The CDR3 coding sequence is TGTGCCAGTAACATAAACAGGGGTGAATACTTCTTC.

The chain links TRBV5-1 to TRBJ2-3; D remains ambiguous. V was pared by 4 bases and J by 2 bases, with 8 bases between. CDR3 length equals 13 residues. The V gene's germline CDR1 is SGHRS and CDR2 YFSETQ. For the CDR3, the DNA is TGCGCCAGCAGCGCTGTGACCACAGATACGCAGTATTTT. It specifies CASSAVTTDTQYF.

The V and J genes are TRBV28 and TRBJ1-2; possible D gene TRBD1, 6 bases. The CDR3 is 14 residues long. Germline CDR1 is MDHEN and CDR2 is SYDVKM. Trimming left V 3 bases short and J 8 bases short, with 16 bases between. DNA for the CDR3: TGTGCCAGCAGTTTTTTTTCCCAGGGGCGCGGCTACACCTTC. It specifies CASSFFSQGRGYTF.

Concerning this clone itself: It is likely a read error: a sequence one base away is far more abundant. The chain carries TRBV2 and TRBJ1-5, with no clear D. Germline V CDR1 and CDR2: SNHLY, FYNNEI. The CDR3 consists of 15 residues. V lost 7 bases and J lost 11, with 24 bases in between. The CDR3 region is CASKYRHSGRQSQHF. CDR3 in DNA: TGTGCCAGCAAGTACCGACATTCTGGGAGGCAGTCCCAGCATTTT. The full variable domain, rest sourced from reference TRBV2 and TRBJ1-5, is EPEVTQTPSHQVTQMGQEVILRCVPISNHLYFYWYRQILGQKVEFLVSFYNNEISEKSEIFDDQFSVERPDGSNFTLKIRSTKLEDSAMYFCASKYRHSGRQSQHFGDGTRLSIL.

This clone was counted ten times or more. Other DNA sequences in the sample encode the same CDR3. This sequence joins TRBV9 and TRBJ2-7; 7 nucleotides agree with TRBD2. The V gene end was trimmed by 4 bases and the J gene end by 1 base; junction bases not matched to a gene: 5. In germline, CDR1 is SGDLS, CDR2 YYNGEE. The CDR3 contains 14 residues. This chain's CDR3 is CASSPLAGSYEQYF. The CDR3 DNA follows: TGTGCCAGCAGCCCCTTAGCGGGTTCCTACGAGCAGTACTTC.

This chain uses TRBV6-5 with TRBJ2-5, with 7 bases fitting TRBD2. The CDR3 totals 15 residues. V shed 4 bases and J 1 base; nucleotides not matched to a gene: 6. CDR1 and CDR2 from the germline V gene are MNHEY and SVGAGI. The CDR3, as DNA: TGTGCCAGCAGTTCCCCACGACTAGCCCAAGAGACCCAGTACTTC. It specifies CASSSPRLAQETQYF.

V and J are TRBV6-6 and TRBJ1-5; 7 bases match TRBD1. The length of the CDR3 is 16 residues. V was clipped by 5 bases and J by 2 bases; unmatched bases: 9. Germline V gene lookup returns CDR1 MNHNY and CDR2 SVGAGI (reference sequence). CDR3 sequence reads: CASSLTGFRGNQPQHF. For the CDR3, the DNA is TGTGCCAGCAGTCTGACAGGGTTCCGTGGCAATCAGCCCCAGCATTTT.

This chain connects TRBV6-5 to TRBJ1-1; D unresolved. The CDR3 loop spans 10 amino acids. Trimming removed 11 bases at V and 2 bases at J, with 6 bases between. Looked up from germline, CDR1 is MNHEY and CDR2 is SVGAGI. The CDR3, as DNA: TGTGCCGTAGGAAACACTGAAGCTTTCTTT. This encodes CAVGNTEAFF.

Only one count was recorded for this clone. This chain connects TRBV4-1 to TRBJ2-5, with 8 bases matching TRBD1. The junction had 8 bases not matched to a gene; V was cut back by 0 bases and J by 5 bases. CDR1 MGHRA and CDR2 YSYEKL come from the germline V gene. This CDR3 contains 16 residues. The CDR3 region is CASSQDQTGGLETQYF. The CDR3 coding sequence is TGCGCCAGCAGCCAAGATCAAACAGGGGGGCTCGAGACCCAGTACTTC.

The V gene is TRBV5-4, the J gene TRBJ2-3; D not certain. Looked up from germline, CDR1 is SGHNT and CDR2 is YYREEE (reference sequence). Trimming took off 4 bases at V and 9 bases at J, with 21 bases between the two ends. The CDR3 is made up of 15 amino acids. CDR3 bases: TGTGCCAGCAGCCTAGGACCCACGGCGGTTTTGACGCAGTATTTT. Protein: CASSLGPTAVLTQYF.

The gene calls are TRBV15 and TRBJ2-1, with a possible D match to TRBD1 (7 bases). This CDR3 contains 17 residues. Looked up from germline, CDR1 is LNHNV and CDR2 is YYDKDF (reference sequence). The V gene lost 0 bases and the J gene lost 9 bases, with 21 bases spanning the gap. CDR3 sequence (DNA): TGTGCCACCAGCAGAGATCTACAGGGGAGGTTCCGCGGTGAGCAGTTCTTC. Its translation is CATSRDLQGRFRGEQFF.

V is TRBV4-1 and J is TRBJ2-7; D remains ambiguous. This CDR3 has 17 amino acids. Germline V gives CDR1 MGHRA, CDR2 YSYEKL. V shed 5 bases and J shed 0 bases, with 20 bases lying between them. The CDR3 nucleotides read TGCGCCAGCAGCGGTCCCCGATCTCTGAGGAGCTCCTACGAGCAGTACTTC. Protein: CASSGPRSLRSSYEQYF.

Comment on this clone: The junction departs from germline at one end; a sequencing error may be responsible. The chain has TRBV19 and TRBJ2-2; maybe TRBD2 (6 bases). The CDR3 covers 17 residues. From germline, CDR1 is LNHDA and CDR2 SQIVND (reference sequence). The CDR3 here is CASSNEYFQVNTGGLFF. CDR3 DNA: TGTGCCAGTAGTAACGAGTATTTCCAGGTGAACACCGGGGGGCTGTTTTTT.